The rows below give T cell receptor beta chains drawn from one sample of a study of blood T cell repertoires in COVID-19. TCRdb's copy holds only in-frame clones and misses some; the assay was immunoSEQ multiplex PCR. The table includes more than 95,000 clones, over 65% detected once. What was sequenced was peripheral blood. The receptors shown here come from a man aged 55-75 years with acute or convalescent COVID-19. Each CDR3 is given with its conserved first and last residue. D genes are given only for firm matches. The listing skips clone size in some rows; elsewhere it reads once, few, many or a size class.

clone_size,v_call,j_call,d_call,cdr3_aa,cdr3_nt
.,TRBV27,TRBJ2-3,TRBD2,CASSPSSGGSLDTQYF,TGTGCCAGCAGTCCCAGCAGCGGGGGCTCCCTCGATACGCAGTATTTT
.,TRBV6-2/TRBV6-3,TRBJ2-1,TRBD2,CASSYVGLKSNEQFF,TGTGCCAGCAGTTACGTGGGACTAAAAAGTAATGAGCAGTTCTTC
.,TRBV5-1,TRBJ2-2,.,CASRPTFTRNTGELFF,TGCGCCAGCAGACCCACCTTTACTAGGAACACCGGGGAGCTGTTTTTT
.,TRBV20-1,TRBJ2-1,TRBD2,CSASGRGNAYEQFF,TGCAGTGCTAGTGGGAGGGGCAATGCGTATGAGCAGTTCTTC
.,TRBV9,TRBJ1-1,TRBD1,CASSLTGGTEAFF,TGTGCCAGCAGCTTGACAGGGGGCACTGAAGCTTTCTTT
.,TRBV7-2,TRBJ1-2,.,CASSLVEREGYTF,TGTGCCAGCAGCCTAGTTGAGAGGGAGGGCTACACCTTC
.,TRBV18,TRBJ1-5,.,CASSSFRGNQPQHF,TGTGCCAGCTCATCGTTCAGGGGTAATCAGCCCCAGCATTTT
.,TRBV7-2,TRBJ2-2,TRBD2,CASSLAPGLAGGRAGELFF,TGTGCCAGCAGCTTAGCTCCGGGACTAGCGGGAGGGAGGGCCGGGGAGCTGTTTTTT
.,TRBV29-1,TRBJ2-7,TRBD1,CSVEVPGGYEQYF,TGCAGCGTTGAGGTTCCAGGGGGCTACGAGCAGTACTTC
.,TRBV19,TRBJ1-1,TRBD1,CASSVPTGQGMMWTEAFF,TGTGCCAGTAGTGTTCCTACGGGACAGGGAATGATGTGGACTGAAGCTTTCTTT
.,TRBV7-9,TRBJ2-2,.,CASGTGNTGELFF,TGTGCCAGCGGAACAGGGAACACCGGGGAGCTGTTTTTT
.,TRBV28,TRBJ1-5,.,CASSPQGYSNQPQHF,TGTGCCAGCAGTCCGCAGGGTTATAGCAATCAGCCCCAGCATTTT
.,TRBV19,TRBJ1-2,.,CASSNWAVGRTF,TGTGCCAGTAGTAACTGGGCGGTGGGGAGGACCTTC
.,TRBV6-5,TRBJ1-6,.,CASSYGAILNSPLHF,TGTGCCAGCAGTTACGGGGCGATACTTAATTCACCCCTCCACTTT
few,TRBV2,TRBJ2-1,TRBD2,CASRPLAGLTYNEQFF,TGTGCCAGCAGACCCCTAGCGGGTTTAACCTACAATGAGCAGTTCTTC
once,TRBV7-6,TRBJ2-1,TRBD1,CASSLLRKRTGLNEQFF,TGTGCCAGCAGCTTATTAAGAAAACGGACAGGGTTAAATGAGCAGTTCTTC
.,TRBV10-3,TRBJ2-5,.,CAISESGAAETQYF,TGTGCCATCAGTGAGTCAGGGGCGGCGGAGACCCAGTACTTC
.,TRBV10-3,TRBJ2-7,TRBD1,CAISVGTGGYEQYF,TGTGCCATCAGTGTCGGGACAGGGGGCTACGAGCAGTACTTC
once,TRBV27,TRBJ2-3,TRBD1,CASSPRTGTDTQYF,TGTGCCAGCAGTCCGCGGACAGGGACAGATACGCAGTATTTT
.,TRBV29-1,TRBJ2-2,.,CSVDSNTGELFF,TGCAGCGTTGACTCGAACACCGGGGAGCTGTTTTTT
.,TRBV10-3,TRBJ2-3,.,CAISESLGGDPDTQYF,TGTGCCATCAGTGAGTCTCTCGGCGGGGACCCAGATACGCAGTATTTT
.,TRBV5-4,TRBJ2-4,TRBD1,CASSFRTGDASAKNIQYF,TGTGCCAGCAGCTTTCGGACAGGGGACGCTTCAGCCAAAAACATTCAGTACTTC
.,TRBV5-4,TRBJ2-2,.,CASSSQGSDTNTGELFF,TGTGCCAGCAGCTCTCAGGGGAGTGACACGAACACCGGGGAGCTGTTTTTT
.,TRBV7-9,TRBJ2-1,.,CASSLKAGSSYNEQFF,TGTGCCAGCAGCCTAAAAGCGGGTAGCTCCTACAATGAGCAGTTCTTC
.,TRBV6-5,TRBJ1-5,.,CASSSYRNNQPQHF,TGTGCCAGCAGTTCCTACAGAAACAATCAGCCCCAGCATTTT
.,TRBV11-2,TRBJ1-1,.,CASSFFDRNTEAFF,TGTGCCAGCAGCTTCTTTGACAGGAACACTGAAGCTTTCTTT
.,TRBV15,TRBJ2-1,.,CASGDVPSGPNEQFF,TGTGCCTCGGGAGACGTGCCGTCGGGGCCCAATGAGCAGTTCTTC
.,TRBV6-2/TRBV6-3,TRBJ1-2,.,CASSRTVGYGYTF,TGTGCCAGCAGTCGGACAGTGGGCTATGGCTACACCTTC
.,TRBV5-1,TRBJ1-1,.,CASSLDGSVNTEAFF,TGCGCCAGCAGCTTGGACGGTTCGGTGAACACTGAAGCTTTCTTT
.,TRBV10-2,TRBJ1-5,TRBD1,CASRTGEQPQHF,TGCGCCAGCAGGACAGGGGAACAGCCCCAGCATTTT
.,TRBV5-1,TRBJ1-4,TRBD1,CASSFQGDNEKLFF,TGCGCCAGCAGCTTTCAGGGGGATAATGAAAAACTGTTTTTT
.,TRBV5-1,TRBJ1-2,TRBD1,CASSHGTGANYGYTF,TGCGCCAGCAGCCATGGGACAGGAGCTAACTATGGCTACACCTTC
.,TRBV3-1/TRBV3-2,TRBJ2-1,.,CASSHRDGEQFF,TGTGCCAGCAGTCACAGGGACGGTGAGCAGTTCTTC
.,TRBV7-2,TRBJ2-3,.,CASSISSVSTDTQYF,TGTGCCAGCAGCATCTCTAGCGTCTCCACAGATACGCAGTATTTT
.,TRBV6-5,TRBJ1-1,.,CASWREKAFF,TGTGCCAGCTGGAGAGAGAAAGCTTTCTTT
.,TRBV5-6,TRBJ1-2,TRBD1,CASSLSGTDYGYTF,TGTGCCAGCAGCTTGAGTGGGACAGACTATGGCTACACCTTC
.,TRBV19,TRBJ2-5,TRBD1,CASSRWGTAIQETQYF,TGTGCCAGTAGTAGGTGGGGGACAGCGATACAAGAGACCCAGTACTTC
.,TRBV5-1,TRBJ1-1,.,CASSLGGNTEAFF,TGCGCCAGCAGCTTGGGAGGTAACACTGAAGCTTTCTTT
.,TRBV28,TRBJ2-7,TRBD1,CASSPGDRDGAEQYF,TGTGCCAGCAGCCCAGGGGACAGGGATGGAGCGGAGCAGTACTTC
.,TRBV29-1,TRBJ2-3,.,CSVEGSGTLSTDTQYF,TGCAGCGTTGAAGGTTCCGGGACATTAAGCACAGATACGCAGTATTTT
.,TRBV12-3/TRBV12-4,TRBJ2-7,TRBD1,CASSFQGVNEQYF,TGTGCCAGCAGTTTTCAGGGGGTGAACGAGCAGTACTTC
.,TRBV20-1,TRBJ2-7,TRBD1,CSAGFQGVNFF,TGCAGTGCTGGTTTTCAGGGGGTTAATTTCTTC
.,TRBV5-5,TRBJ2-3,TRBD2,CASSKIGGSLVDTQYF,TGTGCCAGCAGCAAGATAGGCGGGAGCTTAGTAGATACGCAGTATTTT
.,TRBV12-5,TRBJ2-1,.,CASGWGIQEGNEQFF,TGTGCTAGTGGTTGGGGGATACAGGAGGGGAATGAGCAGTTCTTC
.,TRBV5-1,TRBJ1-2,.,CASSPLQVANYGYTF,TGCGCCAGCAGCCCTCTACAGGTCGCCAACTATGGCTACACCTTC
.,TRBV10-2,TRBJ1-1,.,CASSDSGGGKNTEAFF,TGCGCCAGCAGTGATAGTGGGGGAGGGAAGAACACTGAAGCTTTCTTT